A single sample gave rise to the 21 T cell receptor beta chains below, sequenced in a study of blood T cell repertoires in COVID-19. This table comes from immunoSEQ multiplex PCR, and its TCRdb copy is limited to in-frame clones, with some not included. Among roughly 100,000 clones listed, around 88% were seen once. The sample consisted of peripheral blood. These receptors were obtained from a human donor in a cohort sampled during active COVID-19.

In its sample, this clone was seen a few times. The chain combines TRBV12-3 or TRBV12-4 with TRBJ1-2, with unresolved D. Trimming took 6 bases from V and 0 from J, leaving 8 bases between them. CDR3 size: 13 residues. The CDR3 DNA sequence: TGTGCCAGCAGCCGCGTAGCTAACTATGGCTACACCTTC. Protein product: CASSRVANYGYTF.

V is TRBV6-5 and J is TRBJ2-1; TRBD1 aligns across 8 bases. This CDR3 is built from 15 residues. Germline V gives CDR1 MNHEY, CDR2 SVGAGI. V lost 6 bases to trimming and J lost 4 bases; unmatched junction nucleotides: 8. Here the CDR3 reads CASRGQGAGYNEQFF. Here the CDR3 DNA reads TGTGCCAGCAGGGGTCAGGGGGCGGGTTACAATGAGCAGTTCTTC.

V gene TRBV24-1 combines with J gene TRBJ2-3; D is possibly TRBD1 (6 bases). Germline assignment: CDR1 KGHDR and CDR2 SFDVKD. CDR3 length: 14 amino acids. Trimming removed 6 bases at V and 1 base at J, with 10 bases between. The CDR3 loop reads CATSRTAGTDTQYF. In DNA, the CDR3 is TGTGCCACCAGTCGGACAGCTGGCACAGATACGCAGTATTTT.

This clone came up a few times. This chain links TRBV5-1 with TRBJ1-6, with 8 bases matching TRBD1. The CDR3 totals 14 residues. Germline V gene lookup returns CDR1 SGHRS and CDR2 YFSETQ. Trimming cost V 2 bases and J 12 bases; bases outside gene matches: 7. The CDR3 is CASSLGQGLRPLHF. DNA of the CDR3: TGCGCCAGCAGCTTAGGACAGGGACTAAGACCCCTCCACTTT.

The chain joins TRBV4-1 to TRBJ1-2; D call uncertain. V was clipped by 0 bases and J by 1 base, with 12 bases between them. Germline lookup yields CDR1 MGHRA and CDR2 YSYEKL. The CDR3 has 16 residues. CDR3 sequence: CASSQDRGRSNYGYTF. The DNA for the CDR3 is TGCGCCAGCAGCCAAGATCGAGGGAGGAGTAACTATGGCTACACCTTC.

The chain has TRBV5-8 and TRBJ1-4; 10 bases map to TRBD1. Unmatched junction bases numbered 7, after V lost 2 bases and J lost 9 bases. The germline gives CDR1 SGHTS, CDR2 YDEGEE. CDR3 length equals 15 residues. Here the CDR3 DNA reads TGTGCCAGCAGCTTAGGACAGGGGGAGATGAAAAAACTGTTTTTT. Protein: CASSLGQGEMKKLFF.

Comments on this clone: Other DNA sequences of this sample code for an identical CDR3. The chain combines TRBV15 with TRBJ1-6; 7 nucleotides agree with TRBD1. The CDR3 sequence is 15 residues long. V dropped 1 base and J dropped 5; count of bases not matched to a gene: 2. Germline CDR1 reads LNHNV; CDR2 reads YYDKDF (reference sequence). The CDR3: CATSRAGTDNSPLHF. The DNA of the CDR3 is TGTGCCACCAGCAGAGCCGGGACAGATAATTCACCCCTCCACTTT.

The chain joins TRBV12-5 to TRBJ2-3; 10 bases are a match to TRBD2. The junction had 9 bases not matched to a gene; V was cut back by 6 bases and J by 3 bases. The CDR3 covers 16 residues. Germline V CDR1 and CDR2: LGHNT, FRNRAP. CDR3 loop: CASGPKAGGPTDTQYF. For the CDR3, the DNA is TGTGCTAGTGGCCCCAAAGCGGGGGGGCCTACAGATACGCAGTATTTT.

The chain links TRBV16 to TRBJ1-1; tentative D call: TRBD1 (6 bases). Germline values: CDR1 KGHSY, CDR2 FQNENV. The CDR3 totals 16 residues. The germline V and J ends were trimmed by 4 bases and 0 bases, with 15 bases remaining between them. The CDR3 region has the DNA TGTGCCAGCAGCCTCAACGTTCAGGGGTTGAACACTGAAGCTTTCTTT. Translated: CASSLNVQGLNTEAFF. The full variable domain, its missing parts supplied by reference TRBV16 and TRBJ1-1, is GEEVAQTPKHLVRGEGQKAKLYCAPIKGHSYVFWYQQVLKNEFKFLISFQNENVFDETGMPKERFSAKCLPNSPCSLEIQATKLEDSAVYFCASSLNVQGLNTEAFFGQGTRLTVV.

The chain recombines TRBV11-2 with TRBJ2-3; 12 bases line up with TRBD2. The CDR3 extends over 17 amino acids. The V gene's germline CDR1 is SGHAT and CDR2 FQNNGV. The V segment lost 1 base and the J segment 3 bases; nucleotides outside the gene matches: 5. CDR3 bases: TGTGCCAGCAGCTTAGGTCTAGCGGGGGGGTCGACAGATACGCAGTATTTT. Amino acids: CASSLGLAGGSTDTQYF.

This clone was seen a handful of times. The chain combines TRBV7-3 with TRBJ1-4; no definite D call. V lost 5 bases to trimming and J lost 9 bases, with 13 bases between them. From germline, CDR1 is SGHTA and CDR2 FQGTGA. CDR3 length: 13 amino acids. CDR3 sequence reads: CASSTRGGQKLFF. The CDR3 DNA sequence: TGTGCCAGCAGCACCCGAGGCGGTCAAAAACTGTTTTTT.

This rearrangement joins TRBV7-2 to TRBJ2-2, with TRBD1 matching over 7 bases. Germline assignment: CDR1 SGHTA and CDR2 FQGNSA. Unmatched junction bases numbered 5, after V lost 3 bases and J lost 7 bases. The CDR3 loop spans 14 amino acids. For the CDR3, the DNA is TGTGCCAGCAGCTTGACAGGGTTGGGCGGGGAGCTGTTTTTT. Protein product: CASSLTGLGGELFF. Based on the CDR3 plus reference TRBV7-2 and TRBJ2-2, the full variable domain is GAGVSQSPSNKVTEKGKDVELRCDPISGHTALYWYRQSLGQGLEFLIYFQGNSAPDKSGLPSDRFSAERTGGSVSTLTIQRTQQEDSAVYLCASSLTGLGGELFFGEGSRLTVL.

This clone was found a few times. This chain connects TRBV6-5 to TRBJ2-1; no clear D. The germline V gene encodes CDR1 MNHEY and CDR2 SVGAGI. V was pared by 2 bases and J by 2 bases, with 4 bases between. CDR3 length: 13 residues. The CDR3 region is CASSYNTYNEQFF. In DNA, the CDR3 is TGTGCCAGCAGTTACAATACCTACAATGAGCAGTTCTTC.

This clone was seen only once. V and J are TRBV6-4 and TRBJ2-1, with TRBD1 matching over 7 bases. V lost 6 bases to trimming and J lost 4 bases; unmatched junction nucleotides: 6. Germline loops: CDR1 MRHNA, CDR2 SNTAGT. This CDR3 has 14 residues. The CDR3 reads CASSLGTAYNEQFF. CDR3 coding DNA: TGTGCCAGCAGCCTAGGGACAGCTTACAATGAGCAGTTCTTC.

The chain has TRBV7-9 and TRBJ2-5; TRBD2 agrees at 7 bases. The germline V gene encodes CDR1 SEHNR and CDR2 FQNEAQ (reference sequence). The CDR3 contains 14 residues. After removal of 5 bases from V and 5 bases from J, the junction contained 8 bases not matched to a gene. In nucleotides, the CDR3 is TGTGCCAGCAGCCCGGGACTCGGGGGGGAGACCCAGTACTTC. This translates into CASSPGLGGETQYF.

Only a few counts were recorded for this clone. This chain connects TRBV19 to TRBJ2-1; tentatively, D is TRBD1 (6 bases). The V and J ends lost 5 bases and 0 bases respectively, with 14 bases between them. This CDR3 is 16 amino acids long. Germline values: CDR1 LNHDA, CDR2 SQIVND (reference sequence). The CDR3 DNA reads as TGTGCCAGTAGTCACCTAGGGGGAAGCTCCTACAATGAGCAGTTCTTC. This codes for CASSHLGGSSYNEQFF.

The rearrangement links TRBV19 to TRBJ2-2, with a weak D call TRBD1 (6 bases). CDR3 length equals 15 residues. The germline V gene encodes CDR1 LNHDA and CDR2 SQIVND (reference sequence). V was cut by 4 bases and J by 2 bases, with 11 bases left in between. The CDR3 DNA reads as TGTGCCAGTAGTAGACCCGGGACAAACACCGGGGAGCTGTTTTTT. Translated, it gives CASSRPGTNTGELFF.

For the CDR3, the DNA is TGTGCCAGCAGCGTAGAATCACAGGGTAAAAACATTCAGTACTTC. Its protein is CASSVESQGKNIQYF. V and J are TRBV9 and TRBJ2-4; D possibly corresponds to TRBD1 (6 bases). Germline-derived CDR1 and CDR2 are SGDLS and YYNGEE. Trimming took 0 bases from V and 4 from J, leaving 11 bases between them. The CDR3 has 15 residues.

V usage is TRBV3-1 (or the pseudogene TRBV3-2) and J usage is TRBJ1-2; 9 bases fit TRBD1. Trimming took 4 bases from V and 2 from J; bases not matched to a gene: 5. The CDR3 is 15 residues long. Germline V gives CDR1 LGHDT, CDR2 YNNKEL (reference sequence). The CDR3: CASSLEGQGNYGYTF. Here the CDR3 DNA reads TGTGCCAGCAGCCTGGAGGGACAGGGAAACTATGGCTACACCTTC.

The chain recombines TRBV2 with TRBJ2-3, with 7 nucleotides matching TRBD1. The CDR3 consists of 14 residues. V lost 6 bases and J lost 0; bases outside the gene matches: 3. Germline lookup yields CDR1 SNHLY and CDR2 FYNNEI. Here the CDR3 reads CASRDRLSTDTQYF. The CDR3 nucleotides are TGTGCCAGCAGGGACAGGTTGAGCACAGATACGCAGTATTTT.

This chain joins TRBV19 and TRBJ2-7; the match to TRBD1 covers 8 bases. The CDR3 covers 14 residues. Losses at the gene ends were 3 bases for V and 9 bases for J; bases not matched to a gene: 10. Germline CDR1 reads LNHDA; CDR2 reads SQIVND (reference sequence). The CDR3 nucleotides read TGTGCCAGTAGTATGTTGGCAGGGGGCGAAGGGCAGTACTTC. Its translation: CASSMLAGGEGQYF.